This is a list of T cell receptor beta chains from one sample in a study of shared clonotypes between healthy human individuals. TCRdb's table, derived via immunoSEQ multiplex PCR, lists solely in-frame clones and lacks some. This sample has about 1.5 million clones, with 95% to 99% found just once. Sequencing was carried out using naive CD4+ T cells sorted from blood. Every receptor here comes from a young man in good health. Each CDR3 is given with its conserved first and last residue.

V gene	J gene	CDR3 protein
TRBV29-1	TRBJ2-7	CSVDRLADGYEQYF
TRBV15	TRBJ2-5	CATSREGLAGTGVETQYF
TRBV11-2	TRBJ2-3	CASSFGYTDTQYF
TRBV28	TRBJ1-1	CASMLGIRGTEAFF
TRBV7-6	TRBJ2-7	CASSLAGAAYEQYF
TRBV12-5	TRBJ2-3	CASGPGGAGVTDTQYF
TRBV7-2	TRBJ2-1	CASSLVGTSGYNEQFF
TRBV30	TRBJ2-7	CAWSPSSPGQGPFKQYF
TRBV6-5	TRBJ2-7	CASSLSGRRDERQYF
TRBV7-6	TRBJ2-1	CASSPGQSYNEQFF
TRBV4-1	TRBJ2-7	CASSHLGAGTSYEQYF
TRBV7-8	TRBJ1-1	CASRLADLNTEAFF
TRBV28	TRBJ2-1	CASSITSGRLYNEQFF
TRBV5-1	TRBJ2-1	CASSIGTGNNEQFF
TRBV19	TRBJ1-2	CAIRGAYGYTF
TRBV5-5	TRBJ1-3	CASSLVWPLSGNTIYF
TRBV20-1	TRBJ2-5	CSARLAETQYF
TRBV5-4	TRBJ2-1	CASTPGLGFGEQFF
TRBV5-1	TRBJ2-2	CASSELGVTGELFF
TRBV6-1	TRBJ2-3	CATYKRETDTQYF
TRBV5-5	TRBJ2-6	CASSLVANSGANVLTF
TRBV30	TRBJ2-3	CAWSVRSGGQRTDTQYF
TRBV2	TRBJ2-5	CGGRGQETQYF
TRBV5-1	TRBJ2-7	CASSTDLQGSGWNEQYF
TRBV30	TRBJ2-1	CAWSPASGTYNEQFF
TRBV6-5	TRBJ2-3	CASIDSGRGTDTQYF
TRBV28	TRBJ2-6	CASSLSRGQGTWASGANVLTF
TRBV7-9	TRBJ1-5	CASSLASSNQPQHF
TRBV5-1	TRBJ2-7	CASSRTGDLDHEQYF
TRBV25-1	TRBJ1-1	CASHFLGQGARAFF
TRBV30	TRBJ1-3	CAYTARNTIYF
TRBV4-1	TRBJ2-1	CASSQVGLALNEQFF
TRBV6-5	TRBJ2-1	CASSYLQGNEQFF
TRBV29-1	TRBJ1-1	CSVTGPPSTEAFF
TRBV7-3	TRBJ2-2	CASSLNPVYTGELFF
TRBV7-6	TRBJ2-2	CASSRRGGLAGSSTGELFF
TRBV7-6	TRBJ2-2	CASSSPTGGGTGELFF
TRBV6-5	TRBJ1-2	CASSPGTDYGYTF
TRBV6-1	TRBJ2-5	CASSEIRREGLIRQETQYF
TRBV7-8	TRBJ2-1	CASSLRVGRSSYNEQFF
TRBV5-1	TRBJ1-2	CASSQGQPNYGYTF
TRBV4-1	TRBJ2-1	CASSQDKSDSYNEQFF
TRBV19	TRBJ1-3	CASSIPGGISGNTIYF